Here is one TCR beta chain with its context. What it recognizes is unknown. Here immunoSEQ multiplex PCR was the method, and the copy in TCRdb shows in-frame clones only, minus some. The table has 81,000 or so clones, around 93% seen once; the top ten hold more than 13%. This specimen comes from a study of OX40 agonist ivuxolimab in advanced cancers. Study-level information: The patients' treatment was ivuxolimab, an agonistic anti-OX40 (CD134) antibody. Participants could have had prior anti-PD-1, anti-PD-L1 or anti-CTLA-4 therapy, and approximately 40% had some.

Study findings and constraints: Expanded clones tended on average to be more numerous among CD8+ T cells than CD4+.

The length of the CDR3 is 13 residues. The germline gives CDR1 MNHEY, CDR2 SVGAGI. V was trimmed by 7 bases and J by 4 bases, leaving 13 bases between them. The chain couples TRBV6-5 to TRBJ1-1; TRBD1 might be the D (6 bases). The sequencing used CD4+ or CD8+ T cells sorted from blood, collected in a trial of the OX40 agonist ivuxolimab. This receptor was obtained from an adult with an advanced solid tumor such as melanoma, head and neck, liver or kidney cancer. CDR3 nucleotides: TGTGCCAGCACGGGAGGGGGGCGCACTGAAGCTTTCTTT. It yields the protein CASTGGGRTEAFF.